The rows below give T cell receptor beta chains drawn from one sample of a study of blood T cell repertoires in COVID-19. This table comes from immunoSEQ multiplex PCR, and its TCRdb copy is limited to in-frame clones, with some not included. Counted here are roughly 67,000 clones, roughly 86% occurring once; the ten biggest clones make up under 5%. The sample comprised peripheral blood. The receptors were sampled from a man between 50 and 59 years old with acute or convalescent COVID-19. Both conserved end residues are part of each CDR3. The D gene is left open where the match is weak. Expanded clones get a size class; other rows say once, few or many, or leave the size out.

size	V	J	D	CDR3	DNA
NA	TRBV6-2/TRBV6-3	TRBJ2-3	TRBD1	CASSYGQGSTDTQYF	TGTGCCAGCAGTTACGGACAGGGGAGCACAGATACGCAGTATTTT
few	TRBV6-5	TRBJ1-5	TRBD1	CASITSDRGWGPQHF	TGTGCCAGCATCACCTCGGACAGGGGATGGGGGCCCCAGCATTTT
few	TRBV11-3	TRBJ2-2	NA	CASSLVGSYTGELFF	TGTGCCAGCAGCTTAGTCGGGAGCTACACCGGGGAGCTGTTTTTT
medium-sized	TRBV3-1/TRBV3-2	TRBJ2-5	NA	CASSQVSRRDAIWGETQYF	TGTGCCAGCAGCCAAGTGTCTCGGCGGGACGCAATCTGGGGGGAGACCCAGTACTTC
once	TRBV29-1	TRBJ2-1	TRBD2	CSVPHTSGSAREQFF	TGCAGCGTTCCGCACACTAGCGGTTCCGCCCGTGAGCAGTTCTTC
NA	TRBV6-6	TRBJ1-2	TRBD1	CASRTGSLDGYTF	TGTGCCAGCCGGACAGGGAGTTTGGATGGCTACACCTTC
NA	TRBV18	TRBJ1-1	NA	CASSPSRDTEAFF	TGTGCCAGCTCACCCTCCAGGGACACTGAAGCTTTCTTT
NA	TRBV10-3	TRBJ2-6	NA	CAISETGSSGANVLTF	TGTGCCATCAGTGAGACAGGGTCCTCTGGGGCCAACGTCCTGACTTTC
NA	TRBV18	TRBJ1-5	NA	CASSPGFGDQPQHF	TGTGCCAGCTCACCGGGTTTCGGGGATCAGCCCCAGCATTTT
many	TRBV29-1	TRBJ1-5	NA	CSVEQGSNQPQHF	TGCAGCGTGGAACAGGGTAGCAATCAGCCCCAGCATTTT
few	TRBV4-2	TRBJ2-1	TRBD2	CASSLAPSGGRAGNEQFF	TGTGCCAGCAGCCTTGCCCCTTCTGGCGGGAGGGCAGGCAATGAGCAGTTCTTC
NA	TRBV27	TRBJ1-3	NA	CASKGDGNTIYF	TGTGCCAGCAAGGGAGATGGAAACACCATATATTTT
NA	TRBV30	TRBJ2-7	NA	CAWSRTTYEQYF	TGTGCCTGGAGTAGGACAACTTACGAGCAGTACTTC
NA	TRBV9	TRBJ2-5	TRBD1	CASSARQGQETQYF	TGTGCCAGCAGCGCAAGACAGGGTCAAGAGACCCAGTACTTC
NA	TRBV30	TRBJ2-2	NA	CAWSVRRGTGELFF	TGTGCCTGGAGTGTTCGCAGGGGCACCGGGGAGCTGTTTTTT
NA	TRBV5-1	TRBJ2-7	NA	CASSPVGASIYEQYF	TGCGCCAGCAGTCCTGTGGGGGCCAGTATCTACGAGCAGTACTTC
NA	TRBV19	TRBJ2-1	TRBD2	CASSIWLVWREGHNEQFF	TGTGCCAGTAGTATCTGGTTAGTTTGGCGGGAGGGGCACAATGAGCAGTTCTTC
NA	TRBV27	TRBJ1-2	TRBD1	CASRPTGSNYGYTF	TGTGCCAGCAGGCCGACAGGGTCTAACTATGGCTACACCTTC
NA	TRBV9	TRBJ2-1	NA	CASSVYDNEQFF	TGTGCCAGCAGCGTATATGACAATGAGCAGTTCTTC
NA	TRBV5-1	TRBJ1-4	NA	CASSSDRPNEKLFF	TGCGCCAGCAGCTCGGACAGACCTAATGAAAAACTGTTTTTT
NA	TRBV13	TRBJ2-5	NA	CASSLGAGLETQYF	TGTGCCAGCAGTCTGGGTGCGGGTTTAGAGACCCAGTACTTC
NA	TRBV5-4	TRBJ2-7	TRBD2	CASSPRDYSYEQYF	TGTGCCAGCAGCCCCCGGGACTACTCCTACGAGCAGTACTTC
NA	TRBV7-2	TRBJ2-3	TRBD2	CASSLAWAGGPFDTQYF	TGTGCCAGCAGCTTAGCGTGGGCGGGGGGGCCTTTTGATACGCAGTATTTT
NA	TRBV7-3	TRBJ2-1	NA	CASSLLTSQLNEQFF	TGTGCCAGCAGCTTACTCACTAGCCAACTCAATGAGCAGTTCTTC
once	TRBV27	TRBJ1-1	TRBD1	CASSFDRENTEAFF	TGTGCCAGCAGTTTTGACAGGGAGAACACTGAAGCTTTCTTT
NA	TRBV5-4	TRBJ2-3	TRBD2	CASSQRGTTDTQYF	TGTGCCAGCAGCCAGCGGGGGACCACAGATACGCAGTATTTT
NA	TRBV30	TRBJ1-5	NA	CAWSAGDDQPQHF	TGTGCCTGGAGTGCAGGGGACGATCAGCCCCAGCATTTT
NA	TRBV2	TRBJ1-1	NA	CASISDGVTEAFF	TGTGCCAGCATCTCAGACGGGGTCACTGAAGCTTTCTTT
NA	TRBV6-6	TRBJ2-3	TRBD2	CASSSGTSGTDTQYF	TGTGCCAGCAGTTCCGGGACTAGCGGTACAGATACGCAGTATTTT
NA	TRBV19	TRBJ2-3	TRBD2	CASSITGGGTDTQYF	TGTGCCAGTAGTATTACGGGGGGGGGCACAGATACGCAGTATTTT
NA	TRBV6-5	TRBJ1-4	NA	CASRVQPGDEKLFF	TGTGCCAGCAGAGTACAGCCGGGGGATGAAAAACTGTTTTTT